This TCR beta chain was captured in a study of blood T cell repertoires in COVID-19. Study-level information: Samples representing acute and convalescent COVID-19 were sourced from the United States, Italy and Spain. Nucleic acid was either cDNA or gDNA, and it came from T cells, B-cell-depleted T cells, or PBMCs.

Original processing notes: Amplification with reference gene primers provided the estimates of nucleated cell counts. TCRdb's table, derived via immunoSEQ multiplex PCR, lists solely in-frame clones and lacks some. That table is the source of V, J and clone size, and D and trimming were worked out from the DNA. This table holds 200,000 to 250,000 clones, 84% found once. The clonotype originates from a woman aged 55-70 years with acute or convalescent COVID-19. Sequencing was carried out using peripheral blood.

The CDR3 region has the DNA TGTGCCAGCAGTGAAGCAGGGACTAGTATGTATGAGCAGTTCTTC. Amino acids: CASSEAGTSMYEQFF. V is TRBV2 and J is TRBJ2-1; 8 nucleotides match TRBD2. J was trimmed by 8 bases and V by 0 bases; bases with no gene match: 6. Germline CDR1 is SNHLY and CDR2 is FYNNEI. The CDR3 loop spans 15 amino acids.